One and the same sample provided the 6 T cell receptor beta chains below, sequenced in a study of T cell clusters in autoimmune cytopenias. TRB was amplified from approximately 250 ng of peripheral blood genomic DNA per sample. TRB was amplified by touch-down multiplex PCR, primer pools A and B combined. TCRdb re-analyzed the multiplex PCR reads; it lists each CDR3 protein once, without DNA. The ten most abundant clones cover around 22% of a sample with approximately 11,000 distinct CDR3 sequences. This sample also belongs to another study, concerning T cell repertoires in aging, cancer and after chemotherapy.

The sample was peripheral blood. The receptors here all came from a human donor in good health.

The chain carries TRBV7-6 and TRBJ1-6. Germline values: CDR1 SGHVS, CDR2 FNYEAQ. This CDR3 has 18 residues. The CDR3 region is CASSPESRVSTRHSPLHF.

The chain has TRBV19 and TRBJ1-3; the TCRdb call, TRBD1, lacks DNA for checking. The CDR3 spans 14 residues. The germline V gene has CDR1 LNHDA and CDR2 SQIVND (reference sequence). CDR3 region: CATETVGSGNTIYF.

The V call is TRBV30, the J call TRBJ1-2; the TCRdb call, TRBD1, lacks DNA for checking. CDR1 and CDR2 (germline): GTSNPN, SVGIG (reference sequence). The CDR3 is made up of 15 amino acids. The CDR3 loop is CAWRRGVTGDYGYTF.

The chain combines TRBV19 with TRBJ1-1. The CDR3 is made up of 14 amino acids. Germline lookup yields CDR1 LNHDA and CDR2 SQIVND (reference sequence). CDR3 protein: CASKGLREDTEAFF. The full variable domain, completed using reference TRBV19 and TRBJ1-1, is DGGITQSPKYLFRKEGQNVTLSCEQNLNHDAMYWYRQDPGQGLRLIYYSQIVNDFQKGDIAEGYSVSREKKESFPLTVTSAQKNPTAFYLCASKGLREDTEAFFGQGTRLTVV.

The CDR3 reads CAWMAPNTGELFF. The chain combines TRBV30 with TRBJ2-2; TCRdb indicates TRBD2, and absent DNA this call remains unverified. The CDR3 has 13 residues. Germline V CDR1 and CDR2: GTSNPN, SVGIG (reference sequence).

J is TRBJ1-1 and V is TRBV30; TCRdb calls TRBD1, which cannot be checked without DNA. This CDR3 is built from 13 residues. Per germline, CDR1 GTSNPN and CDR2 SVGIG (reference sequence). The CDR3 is CAWRGGQAQEAFF.